These 15 T cell receptor beta chains share one sample of origin, sequenced in a study of T cell responses to AZD1222 COVID-19 vaccine. TCRdb's table, derived via immunoSEQ multiplex PCR, lists solely in-frame clones and lacks some. The data hold some 64,000 clones, with over 75% observed a single time. Sample: peripheral blood, taken on day 0 of AZD1222 vaccination. These receptors came from an adult in good health.

J is TRBJ2-7 and V is TRBV6-6; TRBD1 aligns across 7 bases. The CDR3 has 14 amino acids. Germline CDR1 MNHNY, CDR2 SVGAGI (reference sequence). V gave up 7 bases and J gave up 2 bases; unmatched junction bases: 8. CDR3 DNA sequence: TGTGCCAGCAATTTGAAGACAGGGACCTACGAGCAGTACTTC. This encodes CASNLKTGTYEQYF.

The CDR3 spells CASSIDPRGWHQPQHF. The CDR3 region has the DNA TGTGCCAGTAGTATAGATCCCCGGGGGTGGCATCAGCCCCAGCATTTT. The chain has TRBV19 and TRBJ1-5; TRBD1 is a possible D gene (5 bases). CDR3 length: 16 residues. Deletions cut 0 bases from V and 5 bases from J, with 14 bases between. Germline V gene lookup returns CDR1 LNHDA and CDR2 SQIVND (reference sequence).

The chain combines TRBV24-1 with TRBJ2-1, with 12 bases lining up with TRBD2. V dropped 3 bases and J dropped 4; count of bases not matched to a gene: 3. This CDR3 is built from 16 residues. Germline CDR1 KGHDR, CDR2 SFDVKD. The CDR3 loop is CATSDRGLAGYNEQFF. The CDR3, as DNA: TGTGCCACCAGTGATCGGGGACTAGCGGGTTACAATGAGCAGTTCTTC.

This clone occurred once. This chain links TRBV27 with TRBJ1-5; tentative D call: TRBD1 (6 bases). The V end lost 5 bases, the J end lost 4 bases, and 15 bases lay between the germline ends. In germline, CDR1 is MNHEY, CDR2 SMNVEV (reference sequence). The CDR3 spans 15 residues. CDR3 DNA sequence: TGTGCCAGCAGTCAGACCTCGGGGGCGAATCAGCCCCAGCATTTT. The encoded protein is CASSQTSGANQPQHF.

The table lists this clone with a count of one. The chain carries TRBV5-1 and TRBJ2-7; 9 bases fit TRBD1. The trim removed 0 bases at V and 2 bases at J, leaving 3 bases unmatched. The CDR3 covers 15 residues. CDR1 is SGHRS and CDR2 is YFSETQ in the germline V gene. CDR3 residues: CASSLGDREAYEQYF. In DNA, the CDR3 is TGCGCCAGCAGCTTGGGGGACAGGGAGGCCTACGAGCAGTACTTC.

This clone was detected only once. This sequence joins TRBV7-9 and TRBJ2-5; D unclear. Between the trimmed V and J ends, which lost 1 base and 4 bases, there was a span of 7 bases. The CDR3 spans 13 residues. Germline V lookup: CDR1 SEHNR, CDR2 FQNEAQ (reference sequence). CDR3: CASSLGALETQYF. The CDR3 DNA is TGTGCCAGCAGCTTAGGGGCTCTAGAGACCCAGTACTTC.

V and J are TRBV19 and TRBJ2-5; D possibly corresponds to TRBD1 (6 bases). In germline, CDR1 is LNHDA, CDR2 SQIVND (reference sequence). The CDR3 spans 15 residues. V lost 5 bases and J lost 4, with 17 bases in between. DNA for the CDR3: TGTGCCAGTAGTCCACTTTCGACAGGATTAGAGACCCAGTACTTC. This encodes CASSPLSTGLETQYF.

This rearrangement joins TRBV6-5 to TRBJ2-1, with D unclear. Germline loops: CDR1 MNHEY, CDR2 SVGAGI. Trimming left V 5 bases short and J 7 bases short, with 18 bases between. The CDR3 has 15 amino acids. CDR3 protein: CASSIRVGTSNEQFF. CDR3 sequence (DNA): TGTGCCAGCAGTATAAGAGTGGGCACATCGAATGAGCAGTTCTTC.

Remarks on this clone: At the DNA level, this CDR3 is encoded by other sequences in the same sample as well. This chain uses TRBV2 with TRBJ2-7; TRBD2 might be the D (6 bases). Between the trimmed V and J ends, which lost 4 bases and 5 bases, there was a span of 12 bases. This CDR3 is 13 amino acids long. CDR1 is SNHLY and CDR2 is FYNNEI in the germline V gene. The CDR3 region is CASSGKTGDEQYF. CDR3 nucleotide sequence: TGTGCCAGCAGTGGGAAGACGGGGGACGAGCAGTACTTC.

V usage is TRBV6-5 and J usage is TRBJ1-3; TRBD1 aligns across 7 bases. There are 15 residues in the CDR3. Germline V gene sequence: CDR1 MNHEY, CDR2 SVGAGI. V shed 6 bases, J shed 4 bases, and the junction held 9 bases outside the gene matches. CDR3 coding DNA: TGTGCCAGCAGCCCCCAGGGGGGGGCGGGAAACACCATATATTTT. Amino acid sequence: CASSPQGGAGNTIYF.

The rearrangement joins TRBV5-1 to TRBJ2-6; either TRBD1 or TRBD2 may supply D (6 bases each). Germline V gene lookup returns CDR1 SGHRS and CDR2 YFSETQ. V shed 0 bases and J shed 4 bases, with 8 bases lying between them. The length of the CDR3 is 15 residues. CDR3 region: CASSLAGAGANVLTF. The CDR3 nucleotides are TGCGCCAGCAGCTTGGCGGGGGCCGGGGCCAACGTCCTGACTTTC.

This rearrangement joins TRBV6-5 to TRBJ1-5; D may be TRBD1 (6 bases). CDR3 size: 14 residues. The V end lost 4 bases, the J end lost 5 bases, and 12 bases lay between the germline ends. Germline V gene data show CDR1 as MNHEY and CDR2 as SVGAGI. This CDR3 is CASSSLGGHQPQHF. As DNA, the CDR3 is TGTGCCAGCAGTTCCTTGGGGGGGCATCAGCCCCAGCATTTT.

The chain is built from TRBV27 and TRBJ1-6; D is perhaps TRBD1 (6 bases). Germline-derived CDR1 and CDR2 are MNHEY and SMNVEV (reference sequence). This CDR3 has 18 residues. Trimming left V 0 bases short and J 0 bases short, with 12 bases between. Written as DNA, the CDR3 is TGTGCCAGCAGTTTATCGTATCAGGGGACCTCCTATAATTCACCCCTCCACTTT. Translation: CASSLSYQGTSYNSPLHF.

The chain joins TRBV29-1 to TRBJ1-5; 12 bases agree with TRBD1. Germline CDR1 and CDR2: SQVTM and ANQGSEA. The CDR3 loop spans 15 amino acids. J lost 6 bases, V lost 4 bases, and 7 bases had no gene match. This CDR3 reads CSVGMGQGASQPQHF. Written as DNA, the CDR3 is TGCAGCGTTGGAATGGGACAGGGGGCTAGTCAGCCCCAGCATTTT.

The rearrangement joins TRBV6-6 to TRBJ1-1; 7 bases agree with TRBD1. The CDR3 length is 15 residues. V lost 5 bases, J lost 0 bases, and 6 bases stayed unmatched. Germline V CDR1 and CDR2: MNHNY, SVGAGI (reference sequence). The CDR3, as DNA: TGTGCCAGCAGTCAGGACAGGTCGATGAACACTGAAGCTTTCTTT. Translation: CASSQDRSMNTEAFF.